One and the same sample provided the 14 T cell receptor beta chains below, sequenced in a study of T cell clonotyping in hematopoietic cell transplantation. Data came from immunoSEQ multiplex PCR; TCRdb stores just in-frame clones and leaves some out. Here the sample spans more than 9,000 clones, 91% being singletons. The sequencing input was peripheral blood mononuclear cells. The receptors were gathered from a woman aged 45 to 65 in good health. Some clones in this sample may be carry-over from other donors' samples.

This clone was seen a single time. For the CDR3, the DNA is TGTGCCAGCAGCGACAGGGCCATGAACACTGAAGCTTTCTTT. Translated: CASSDRAMNTEAFF. The chain has TRBV5-6 and TRBJ1-1; 7 nucleotides align to TRBD1. This CDR3 spans 14 amino acids. The V gene end was trimmed by 4 bases and the J gene end by 0 bases; junction bases not matched to a gene: 3. Germline values: CDR1 SGHDT, CDR2 YYEEEE.

The chain uses TRBV7-9 and TRBJ1-3, with no clear D. Germline V gene data show CDR1 as SEHNR and CDR2 as FQNEAQ (reference sequence). This CDR3 is 14 amino acids long. Between the trimmed V and J ends, which lost 5 bases and 0 bases, there was a span of 8 bases. The CDR3 loop is CASSGGFSGNTIYF. The CDR3 region has the DNA TGTGCCAGCAGCGGCGGATTCTCTGGAAACACCATATATTTT.

The gene calls are TRBV7-3 and TRBJ2-2; no reliable D call. CDR3 size: 14 residues. V gave up 3 bases and J gave up 1 base, with 6 bases separating them. Germline values: CDR1 SGHTA, CDR2 FQGTGA. In nucleotides, the CDR3 is TGTGCCAGCAGCTTCTCGGGGAACACCGGGGAGCTGTTTTTT. Residues: CASSFSGNTGELFF.

The rearrangement uses TRBV5-1 and TRBJ1-2, with 7 bases fitting TRBD1. Trimming at V came to 6 bases and at J to 0 bases, leaving 5 bases not matched to a gene. Germline V gives CDR1 SGHRS, CDR2 YFSETQ. The CDR3 extends over 14 amino acids. In DNA form, the CDR3 reads TGCGCCAGCAAGGAGGGGGCGTCTAACTATGGCTACACCTTC. Translating gives CASKEGASNYGYTF.

CDR3 nucleotides: TGTGCCAGTAGTACCCAGTCCAGGGGTAATTCACCCCTCCACTTT. Translated: CASSTQSRGNSPLHF. V gene TRBV19 combines with J gene TRBJ1-6; a possible D gene is TRBD1 (6 bases). Germline CDR1 and CDR2: LNHDA and SQIVND (reference sequence). The CDR3 totals 15 residues. The V gene lost 4 bases and the J gene lost 6 bases, with 13 bases spanning the gap.

The genes are TRBV11-2 and TRBJ1-2; tentative D call: TRBD1 (5 bases). In germline, CDR1 is SGHAT, CDR2 FQNNGV. The CDR3 is 14 residues long. The ends were cut back, 4 bases at V and 5 bases at J, with 14 bases in the middle. The CDR3 bases are TGTGCCAGCAGCTCGTCGACAGTTTCTTATGGCTACACCTTC. This sequence encodes CASSSSTVSYGYTF.

This clone occurred once. A read error may produce the germline difference seen at one junction end. The chain joins TRBV7-7 to TRBJ2-5; maybe TRBD1 (5 bases). Germline CDR1 and CDR2: SSHAT and FNYEAQ (reference sequence). The CDR3 spans 15 residues. The CDR3 region is CASTTGRSWGETQYF. CDR3 sequence (DNA): TGTGCTAGCACCACAGGAAGGTCGTGGGGAGAGACCCAGTACTTC.

The count of this clone is one. The chain recombines TRBV6-6 with TRBJ1-1; D not resolved. V was shortened by 2 bases and J by 4 bases, with 8 bases between the two germline ends. CDR3 length: 13 residues. Germline CDR1 is MNHNY and CDR2 is SVGAGI (reference sequence). Written as DNA, the CDR3 is TGTGCCAGCAGTTACAGGGCTAGCACTGAAGCTTTCTTT. Its translation is CASSYRASTEAFF.

The CDR3 loop is CASSLAGLYGYTF. CDR3 DNA: TGTGCCAGCAGCTTGGCCGGCCTTTATGGCTACACCTTC. The chain recombines TRBV5-5 with TRBJ1-2; D gene ambiguous. The CDR3 length is 13 residues. The V end lost 0 bases, the J end lost 5 bases, and 8 bases lay between the germline ends. Germline V lookup: CDR1 SGHKS, CDR2 YYEKEE (reference sequence).

The chain has TRBV10-3 and TRBJ2-7; D not certain. This CDR3 comprises 12 residues. V lost 3 bases and J 6 bases, leaving 9 bases between the germline ends. The germline gives CDR1 ENHRY, CDR2 SYGVKD. Here the CDR3 reads CAISDGDFEQYF. Here the CDR3 DNA reads TGTGCCATCAGTGACGGAGATTTCGAGCAGTACTTC.

This clone was detected only once. The chain links TRBV7-2 to TRBJ2-1; TRBD2 agrees at 9 bases. Germline V gene lookup returns CDR1 SGHTA and CDR2 FQGNSA. The CDR3 runs to 15 residues. V lost 4 bases, J lost 4 bases, and 5 bases stayed unmatched. CDR3 nucleotide sequence: TGTGCCAGCAGCTCGATAGCGGGGGTGTACAATGAGCAGTTCTTC. Translated: CASSSIAGVYNEQFF.

J is TRBJ2-5 and V is TRBV5-6; D possibly corresponds to TRBD1 (6 bases). Germline CDR1 reads SGHDT; CDR2 reads YYEEEE. There are 15 residues in the CDR3. The germline V and J ends were trimmed by 0 bases and 2 bases, with 11 bases remaining between them. CDR3 sequence (DNA): TGTGCCAGCAGCTTGGTTCGACAGGCACAAGAGACCCAGTACTTC. It translates to CASSLVRQAQETQYF.

This clone appeared once. This chain joins TRBV27 and TRBJ1-3; 11 positions match TRBD1. This CDR3 contains 17 residues. Germline assignment: CDR1 MNHEY and CDR2 SMNVEV (reference sequence). The trim removed 2 bases at V and 1 base at J, leaving 4 bases unmatched. CDR3 residues: CASSLTGQGVSGNTIYF. The CDR3 nucleotides read TGTGCCAGCAGTTTAACGGGACAGGGGGTTTCTGGAAACACCATATATTTT.

This chain uses TRBV11-2 with TRBJ1-4; 7 nucleotides match TRBD1. J gave up 5 bases and V 3 bases, and 6 bases lay outside the gene matches. This CDR3 is 15 amino acids long. Germline CDR1 and CDR2: SGHAT and FQNNGV. The CDR3 here is CASSFSDRRNEKLFF. CDR3 nucleotide sequence: TGTGCCAGCAGCTTTTCGGACAGGCGAAATGAAAAACTGTTTTTT.